Below are 4 T cell receptor beta chains sequenced from a single sample in a study of post-analysis software for immune sequencing data (dated by TCRdb to about 2015). The study at large found these results: Significantly higher frequencies in patients than in controls were found for about 5 TRBV segments, including TRBV5-6, TRBV5-1 and TRBV20-1.

Receptors were amplified or captured by PCR. The instrument was an Illumina HiSeq 2500. To reduce PCR and sequencing biases, unique molecular identifiers were incorporated into the TCR beta cDNA libraries. The public reads were reanalyzed by TCRdb: fastp trimming at Q25, MiXCR alignment, in-frame beta chains only. A single entry per CDR3 protein holds the most common genes and DNA from its merged rows. This sample is represented by about 540,000 distinct CDR3 sequences; approximately 34% of them were singletons. About 6% of the sample rests with the top ten. No antigen is known for these receptors. Sequenced sample: blood. These receptors were collected from a girl under 18 with multiple sclerosis.

This chain joins TRBV2 and TRBJ1-4; D is ambiguous. In germline, CDR1 is SNHLY, CDR2 FYNNEI. With 4 bases removed from V and 6 bases from J, the gap between germline ends came to 9 bases. This CDR3 spans 13 amino acids. CDR3 in amino acids: CASSGGRDEKLFF. The CDR3 nucleotides read TGTGCCAGCAGTGGAGGGAGAGATGAAAAACTGTTTTTT.

V is TRBV10-3 and J is TRBJ2-7, with D possibly being TRBD1 (6 bases). This CDR3 contains 12 residues. Between the trimmed V and J ends, which lost 10 bases and 5 bases, there was a span of 15 bases. Germline V CDR1 and CDR2: ENHRY, SYGVKD. The CDR3 DNA reads TGTGCCACCCAGGTACAGGGCCACGAGCAGTACTTC. It specifies CATQVQGHEQYF.

The gene calls are TRBV18 and TRBJ2-6; 9 positions agree with TRBD1. CDR3 length equals 19 residues. The V gene end was trimmed by 4 bases and the J gene end by 2 bases; junction bases not matched to a gene: 12. The germline V gene encodes CDR1 KGHSH and CDR2 LQKENI. CDR3 protein: CASSRPGQGALAGANVLTF. The CDR3 nucleotides are TGTGCCAGCTCACGACCGGGACAGGGAGCCCTCGCTGGGGCCAACGTCCTGACTTTC.

The rearrangement uses TRBV20-1 and TRBJ2-3; D is unresolved. Trimming left V 6 bases short and J 2 bases short, with 12 bases between. Germline V gene sequence: CDR1 DFQATT, CDR2 SNEGSKA (reference sequence). This CDR3 is built from 13 residues. CDR3 sequence (DNA): TGCAGTGCCTCGGGTGGTTACACAGATACGCAGTATTTT. Translated: CSASGGYTDTQYF.